This TCR beta chain was captured in a study of T cells in Graves' hyperthyroidism and ophthalmopathy. Findings and caveats of the study: Ophthalmopathy stood apart from stable hyperthyroidism in a 13 V-J model. Most clonotypes that expanded in the thyroid above 0.001 also showed up in blood.

This clonotype was picked up a small number of times. Its antigen is still unknown. CDR3 length equals 14 residues. The V end lost 7 bases, the J end lost 5 bases, and 14 bases lay between the germline ends. Germline assignment: CDR1 SNHLY and CDR2 FYNNEI. RNA transcripts gave rise to amplified TCR beta CDR3 regions. Carried out on the TCR CDR3, a first-round RT-PCR used the HTBI primer set. TCRdb called the multiplex PCR reads again in MiXCR, with one record for every CDR3 protein. The sample records about 340,000 distinct CDR3 sequences, 15% to 20% being singletons. This clonotype was obtained from a woman aged 50 to 60 with Graves' hyperthyroidism. Sequencing used blood. The chain employs TRBV2 and TRBJ2-2, with D perhaps TRBD2 (6 bases). The CDR3 DNA is TGTGCCAGCATCTCTAACGGGGGAACCGGGGAGCTGTTTTTT. This encodes CASISNGGTGELFF.